The rows below give T cell receptor beta chains drawn from one sample of a study of T cell responses to AZD1222 COVID-19 vaccine. Sequencing was performed with immunoSEQ multiplex PCR; in TCRdb, only in-frame clones are kept and a portion is missing. This sample has over 150,000 clones, with around 89% found just once. The sample consisted of peripheral blood, taken on day 0 of AZD1222 vaccination. These receptors all come from an adult in good health. Both conserved end residues are part of each CDR3. D genes are given only for firm matches. Where a row states a size, it is once, few, many or the class of an expanded clone; other rows omit it.

clone size	V gene	CDR3 length	J gene	D gene	CDR3 protein	CDR3 DNA
NA	TRBV27	15	TRBJ1-5	NA	CASSPRVSSNQPQHF	TGTGCCAGCAGTCCCAGGGTTTCAAGCAATCAGCCCCAGCATTTT
NA	TRBV6-5	15	TRBJ2-3	TRBD2	CASTNPRGGTDTQYF	TGTGCCAGCACCAACCCGCGGGGGGGCACAGATACGCAGTATTTT
NA	TRBV28	14	TRBJ1-1	NA	CASSSGQRSTEAFF	TGTGCCAGCAGTTCAGGACAGAGGTCCACTGAAGCTTTCTTT
NA	TRBV11-2	14	TRBJ1-1	NA	CASSLGGQNTEAFF	TGTGCCAGCAGCTTAGGTGGGCAGAACACTGAAGCTTTCTTT
NA	TRBV12-3/TRBV12-4	12	TRBJ2-3	NA	CASSLNSNTQYF	TGTGCCAGCAGTCTCAACAGTAATACGCAGTATTTT
NA	TRBV11-3	15	TRBJ2-1	TRBD2	CASSLGGAPYNEQFF	TGTGCCAGCTCCCTCGGGGGGGCCCCCTACAATGAGCAGTTCTTC
NA	TRBV3-1/TRBV3-2	15	TRBJ1-4	NA	CASSYTGNRNEKLFF	TGTGCCAGCAGCTACACAGGGAACAGGAATGAAAAACTGTTTTTT
NA	TRBV9	14	TRBJ2-5	TRBD1	CASSFGTGQETQYF	TGTGCCAGCAGCTTTGGGACAGGGCAAGAGACCCAGTACTTC
once	TRBV10-3	11	TRBJ2-1	NA	CATRQNNEQFF	TGTGCCACTCGACAGAACAATGAGCAGTTCTTC
NA	TRBV5-1	16	TRBJ2-5	TRBD2	CASSAMGLADQETQYF	TGCGCCAGCAGCGCTATGGGTCTAGCGGACCAAGAGACCCAGTACTTC
NA	TRBV18	14	TRBJ1-1	TRBD1	CASSPGQGNTEAFF	TGTGCCAGCTCACCGGGACAGGGGAACACTGAAGCTTTCTTT
NA	TRBV4-1	16	TRBJ2-1	TRBD2	CASSKGQREDWREQFF	TGCGCCAGCAGCAAAGGACAGCGGGAGGATTGGCGTGAGCAGTTCTTC
once	TRBV12-3/TRBV12-4	13	TRBJ1-5	NA	CASSSTARQPQHF	TGTGCCAGCAGTTCGACCGCGAGGCAGCCCCAGCATTTT
NA	TRBV6-1	15	TRBJ1-2	TRBD1	CASREGQGASYGYTF	TGTGCCAGCAGGGAAGGACAGGGGGCATCCTATGGCTACACCTTC
few	TRBV19	12	TRBJ1-1	NA	CARYDGGTEAFF	TGTGCCAGATACGATGGAGGGACTGAAGCTTTCTTT